This TCR beta chain originates from a study of shared clonotypes between healthy human individuals. The protocol was immunoSEQ multiplex PCR, while the TCRdb copy is restricted to in-frame clones and leaves out a portion. Of about 1.1 million clones listed, 75% to 85% are singletons. The CDR3 extends over 15 amino acids. The germline V gene encodes CDR1 SEHNR and CDR2 FQNEAQ (reference sequence). This clone has a single count. This clone may be a read error of a much larger clone one base away. What was sequenced was memory CD4+ T cells from PBMCs. Subset defined: CD45RA-negative fraction. The chain joins TRBV7-9 to TRBJ2-2, with D unclear. The source is a young man in good health. Some clones in this sample may be carry-over from other donors' samples. CDR3 in DNA: TGTGCCGGCAGCTCCGCCGCCTCCGGGACCGGGGAGCTGTTTTTT. This sequence encodes CAGSSAASGTGELFF.